Each of the 13 T cell receptor beta chains below was sequenced from the same sample in a study of monozygotic twins with inflammatory bowel disease. After re-calling the 5' RACE reads, TCRdb lists one entry per CDR3 protein, DNA absent. The specimen's table records fewer than 200,000 distinct CDR3 sequences. Sequences were obtained from blood. Receptors were obtained from a human donor with ulcerative colitis or Crohn's disease, or a healthy co-twin of an affected twin (not recorded which).

CDR3 loop: CASKLAGGYNEQFF. The genes are TRBV11-2 and TRBJ2-1; TCRdb names TRBD2, which stays unverified in the absence of DNA. Germline loops: CDR1 SGHAT, CDR2 FQNNGV. The CDR3 extends over 14 amino acids.

The V gene is TRBV5-1, the J gene TRBJ2-1. This CDR3 spans 14 amino acids. Germline CDR1 is SGHRS and CDR2 is YFSETQ. This chain's CDR3 is CASSGLRSYNEQFF. The full variable domain, completed using reference TRBV5-1 and TRBJ2-1, is KAGVTQTPRYLIKTRGQQVTLSCSPISGHRSVSWYQQTPGQGLQFLFEYFSETQRNKGNFPGRFSGRQFSNSRSEMNVSTLELGDSALYLCASSGLRSYNEQFFGPGTRLTVL.

This chain joins TRBV6-4 and TRBJ2-1; TCRdb picks TRBD1, but there is no DNA to check that call. This CDR3 is built from 17 residues. Germline V lookup: CDR1 MRHNA, CDR2 SNTAGT. CDR3 region: CASSRDSGLGTRNEQFF.

The rearrangement joins TRBV2 to TRBJ2-5; absent DNA, TCRdb's TRBD2 call cannot be checked. The CDR3 is 16 amino acids. CDR1 and CDR2 from the germline V gene are SNHLY and FYNNEI. Here the CDR3 reads CASTPEGRARRETQYF.

The CDR3 region is CATSRLAGVAGELFF. The genes are TRBV24-1 and TRBJ2-2; checking the TCRdb D call of TRBD2 is not possible without DNA. This CDR3 contains 15 residues. The germline CDR1 and CDR2 sequences are KGHDR and SFDVKD.

The V call is TRBV20-1, the J call TRBJ2-1; the TCRdb D gene call, TRBD1, has no DNA to confirm it. The CDR3 loop spans 12 amino acids. Germline V gives CDR1 DFQATT, CDR2 SNEGSKA (reference sequence). This CDR3 is CSASQGANEQFF.

This chain links TRBV3-1 with TRBJ1-1. Germline CDR1 is LGHDT and CDR2 is YNNKEL (reference sequence). This CDR3 spans 16 amino acids. The CDR3 sequence: CASSQVLQGGGTEAFF.

The J gene is TRBJ2-6, the V gene TRBV7-2. Germline values: CDR1 SGHTA, CDR2 FQGNSA. The CDR3 is 15 amino acids. The CDR3 sequence is CASSPEWVGANVLTF.

V gene TRBV5-1 combines with J gene TRBJ2-4. Per germline, CDR1 SGHRS and CDR2 YFSETQ. The CDR3 is 15 residues long. The CDR3 spells CASSLDTPAKNIQYF.

J is TRBJ1-2 and V is TRBV10-3; with no DNA, the TCRdb D assignment of TRBD1 cannot be verified. Germline V gene data show CDR1 as ENHRY and CDR2 as SYGVKD. This CDR3 is built from 15 residues. The CDR3 sequence is CAIRGTGLPVDGYTF.

J is TRBJ1-2 and V is TRBV28; TCRdb gives TRBD1 as the D gene, but with no DNA this cannot be confirmed. There are 16 residues in the CDR3. Germline values: CDR1 MDHEN, CDR2 SYDVKM. This CDR3 is CASSLETFLGGRGYTF.

The J gene is TRBJ2-1, the V gene TRBV5-1; the D gene TCRdb calls, TRBD1, cannot be checked with no DNA. Germline assignment: CDR1 SGHRS and CDR2 YFSETQ. This CDR3 comprises 12 residues. The CDR3 region is CASSLVRGEWFF.

This chain joins TRBV12-3 or TRBV12-4 and TRBJ1-1; TCRdb indicates TRBD1, and absent DNA this call remains unverified. The length of the CDR3 is 14 residues. The CDR3 is CASSFGGLNTEAFF.